This T cell receptor beta chain was sequenced in a study of OX40 agonist ivuxolimab in advanced cancers. In the study overall: Participants could have had prior anti-PD-1, anti-PD-L1 or anti-CTLA-4 therapy, and approximately 40% had some. Three patients had partial responses: one hepatocellular carcinoma, two cutaneous melanoma. Points from the study as a whole: Clonal expansion was seen in CD4+ and CD8+ blood T cells by week 6 at 0.1 to 3.0 mg/kg.

The germline V gene encodes CDR1 SSHAT and CDR2 FNYEAQ (reference sequence). The CDR3 sequence is 14 residues long. Enrollment shut out patients with autoimmune disease history or systemic immunosuppression. This clone turned up a few times. Its target is not known. At one boundary the junction diverges from the germline segment, which might be a read error. The sample contains more than one DNA sequence encoding this CDR3. Here immunoSEQ multiplex PCR was the method, and the copy in TCRdb shows in-frame clones only, minus some. The sample includes under 70,000 clones, 80% to 90% of them seen just once.

The sequence derives from an adult with an advanced solid tumor such as melanoma, head and neck, liver or kidney cancer. Specimen: CD4+ or CD8+ T cells sorted from blood, collected in a trial of the OX40 agonist ivuxolimab. V gene TRBV7-7 combines with J gene TRBJ2-3, with D possibly TRBD2 on 5 matching bases. The DNA of the CDR3 is TGTGCTAGCAGCTTAGGAGCGGACACAGATACGCAGTATTTT. It translates to CASSLGADTDTQYF.